This TCR beta chain was retrieved from a study of T-cell memory formation after mild COVID-19. Overall study findings and caveats: The study found contracting CD4+ clones mainly in CM and EM and contracting CD8+ clones in EMRA. Later expanders leaned CD4+, whereas clones that contracted between day 15 and 85 were balanced CD4/CD8.

TCRdb reprocessed the 5' RACE reads via MiXCR and lists one record per CDR3 protein. Of about 560,000 distinct CDR3 sequences in the sample, less than 25% were seen once. Germline CDR1 is SGHTA and CDR2 is FQGTGA. The CDR3 is 15 residues long. The ends were cut back, 5 bases at V and 4 bases at J, with 15 bases in the middle. This clonotype came up a few times. The antigen is unknown. The gene calls are TRBV7-3 and TRBJ1-5; tentative D call: TRBD1 (5 bases). This receptor was identified in an adult woman who had mild COVID-19 (a few samples of this study predate the infection). Cell type and time point are not known. What was sequenced was PBMCs or a T cell subset sorted from them (not recorded which). This CDR3 is CASSPSGTSNQPQHF. The CDR3 DNA follows: TGTGCCAGCAGCCCTTCCGGGACTTCGAATCAGCCCCAGCATTTT. Full variable domain (missing parts from reference TRBV7-3 and TRBJ1-5): GAGVSQTPSNKVTEKGKYVELRCDPISGHTALYWYRQSLGQGPEFLIYFQGTGAADDSGLPNDRFFAVRPEGSVSTLKIQRTERGDSAVYLCASSPSGTSNQPQHFGDGTRLSIL.